Following are 22 T cell receptor beta chains from one sample sequenced in a study of patients and donors after allogeneic stem cell transplantation. TCRdb ran MiXCR on the RT-PCR reads and lists one entry per CDR3 protein. The table lists approximately 200,000 distinct CDR3 sequences, roughly 40% of them singletons. The source material was blood, either unsorted or a sorted T cell fraction (not recorded which). The receptor set was obtained from a human donor who was either an allogeneic HSCT recipient or a stem cell or donor lymphocyte infusion donor (not recorded which). It is not recorded whose cells these are; they may come from a transplant donor.

This clonotype was observed a handful of times. The CDR3 coding sequence is TGCAGTGCTGCCCCTCGACTTTTAAATCAGCCCCAGCATTTT. It yields the protein CSAAPRLLNQPQHF. The chain employs TRBV20-1 and TRBJ1-5; no clear D. The V end lost 5 bases, the J end lost 4 bases, and 15 bases lay between the germline ends. The CDR3 consists of 14 residues. Germline CDR1 is DFQATT and CDR2 is SNEGSKA (reference sequence).

The V gene is TRBV20-1, the J gene TRBJ2-2; D unresolved. Germline V lookup: CDR1 DFQATT, CDR2 SNEGSKA (reference sequence). This CDR3 comprises 12 residues. Deletions cut 5 bases from V and 3 bases from J, with 7 bases between. The CDR3: CSAPGDTGELFF. CDR3 sequence (DNA): TGCAGTGCTCCCGGTGACACCGGGGAGCTGTTTTTT.

This CDR3 is CASSVKGNTEAFF. Written as DNA, the CDR3 is TGTGCCAGCAGCGTTAAGGGGAACACTGAAGCTTTCTTT. This chain connects TRBV7-6 to TRBJ1-1; no clear D gene. Germline values: CDR1 SGHVS, CDR2 FNYEAQ. V lost 5 bases and J lost 1, with 8 bases in between. This CDR3 is 13 amino acids long.

CDR3 bases: TGTGCCAGCAGCCCTTCCGGGGACAAACTGTTTTTT. Translation: CASSPSGDKLFF. The gene calls are TRBV27 and TRBJ1-4; possible D gene TRBD1, 5 bases. The V gene lost 6 bases and the J gene lost 11 bases, with 13 bases spanning the gap. In germline, CDR1 is MNHEY, CDR2 SMNVEV (reference sequence). CDR3 size: 12 residues.

There are a few counts of this clonotype. The chain has TRBV6-5 and TRBJ1-6, with D unclear. V was clipped by 7 bases and J by 7 bases, with 17 bases between them. This CDR3 spans 15 amino acids. Germline lookup yields CDR1 MNHEY and CDR2 SVGAGI. CDR3 region: CASNLLGKGNSPLHF. In nucleotides, the CDR3 is TGTGCCAGCAACCTACTAGGGAAGGGAAATTCACCCCTCCACTTT.

This clonotype was seen more than once but under ten times. The chain has TRBV7-2 and TRBJ1-1, with D uncertain. The CDR3 length is 13 residues. The germline gives CDR1 SGHTA, CDR2 FQGNSA. With 1 base removed from V and 5 bases from J, the gap between germline ends came to 8 bases. CDR3 residues: CASSLGAETEAFF. The CDR3 bases are TGTGCCAGCAGCTTAGGGGCAGAGACTGAAGCTTTCTTT.

This clonotype was detected ten times or more. The V and J genes are TRBV14 and TRBJ1-4; 7 bases are a match to TRBD1. Trimming at V came to 6 bases and at J to 8 bases, leaving 9 bases not matched to a gene. CDR3 length: 14 amino acids. The V gene's germline CDR1 is SGHDN and CDR2 FVKESK. CDR3 coding DNA: TGTGCCAGCAGTCGGAACAGGGGTGGAGAAAAACTGTTTTTT. Its protein product is CASSRNRGGEKLFF.

The chain carries TRBV7-8 and TRBJ1-3; D gene ambiguous. Germline CDR1 is SGHVS and CDR2 is FQNEAQ. This CDR3 has 15 residues. The V gene lost 0 bases and the J gene lost 0 bases, with 6 bases spanning the gap. The CDR3 sequence is CASSLAHLSGNTIYF. The CDR3, as DNA: TGTGCCAGCAGCTTAGCCCACCTCTCTGGAAACACCATATATTTT.

This chain links TRBV28 with TRBJ2-1; TRBD2 agrees at 11 bases. J gave up 10 bases and V 6 bases, and 8 bases lay outside the gene matches. Per germline, CDR1 MDHEN and CDR2 SYDVKM. The CDR3 extends over 14 amino acids. CDR3 coding DNA: TGTGCCAGCAGGGGGCCGGGACTAGCGGCCGAGCAGTTCTTC. Encoded protein: CASRGPGLAAEQFF.

The chain carries TRBV7-3 and TRBJ2-3, with TRBD2 matching over 10 bases. Losses at the gene ends were 2 bases for V and 6 bases for J; bases not matched to a gene: 2. The CDR3 covers 14 residues. From germline, CDR1 is SGHTA and CDR2 FQGTGA. The CDR3 reads CASSLGGLADTQYF. In DNA, the CDR3 is TGTGCCAGCAGCTTAGGGGGACTAGCGGATACGCAGTATTTT.

Ten or more counts support this clonotype. The chain recombines TRBV30 with TRBJ1-4, with 7 positions matching TRBD1. The V segment lost 2 bases and the J segment 8 bases; nucleotides outside the gene matches: 2. The CDR3 covers 12 residues. CDR1 GTSNPN and CDR2 SVGIG come from the germline V gene (reference sequence). The CDR3 reads CAWSPGGEKLFF. The DNA for the CDR3 is TGTGCCTGGAGTCCAGGGGGAGAAAAACTGTTTTTT. Full variable domain (outside the CDR3, taken from reference TRBV30 and TRBJ1-4): SQTIHQWPATLVQPVGSPLSLECTVEGTSNPNLYWYRQAAGRGLQLLFYSVGIGQISSEVPQNLSASRPQDRQFILSSKKLLLSDSGFYLCAWSPGGEKLFFGSGTQLSVL.

V and J are TRBV4-1 and TRBJ1-1; 7 bases agree with TRBD1. The germline gives CDR1 MGHRA, CDR2 YSYEKL. This CDR3 is 15 amino acids long. After removal of 11 bases from V and 0 bases from J, the junction contained 12 bases not matched to a gene. CDR3 DNA sequence: TGCGCCGCAAGACGGGGGGACAGCTTGAACACTGAAGCTTTCTTT. It encodes CAARRGDSLNTEAFF.

J is TRBJ2-3 and V is TRBV12-3 or TRBV12-4; D is ambiguous. V was trimmed by 1 base and J by 4 bases, leaving 12 bases between them. The CDR3 length is 15 residues. CDR3 in amino acids: CASSLGLLPADTQYF. DNA for the CDR3: TGTGCCAGCAGTTTAGGCCTTCTACCTGCAGATACGCAGTATTTT.

The rearrangement links TRBV5-1 to TRBJ2-3; D might be TRBD2 (6 bases). V lost 4 bases, J lost 2 bases, and 26 bases lay in between. The CDR3 sequence is 19 residues long. The germline gives CDR1 SGHRS, CDR2 YFSETQ. CDR3 residues: CASSLRDSGGKGNTDTQYF. CDR3 DNA: TGCGCCAGCAGCCTGCGGGACTCAGGAGGAAAAGGGAACACAGATACGCAGTATTTT. The full variable domain, completed using reference TRBV5-1 and TRBJ2-3, is KAGVTQTPRYLIKTRGQQVTLSCSPISGHRSVSWYQQTPGQGLQFLFEYFSETQRNKGNFPGRFSGRQFSNSRSEMNVSTLELGDSALYLCASSLRDSGGKGNTDTQYFGPGTRLTVL.

The V gene is TRBV20-1, the J gene TRBJ2-7; 9 bases map to TRBD2. Germline loops: CDR1 DFQATT, CDR2 SNEGSKA (reference sequence). V gave up 5 bases and J gave up 2 bases; unmatched junction bases: 7. CDR3 length: 14 amino acids. Written as DNA, the CDR3 is TGCAGTGCTCGTTTAGCGGGAGTCACCTACGAGCAGTACTTC. Translated, it gives CSARLAGVTYEQYF.

To note about this clonotype: Compared with germline, one end of the junction differs, possibly owing to a read error. The rearrangement joins TRBV7-2 to TRBJ1-2; TRBD1 aligns across 9 bases. CDR1 is SGHTA, CDR2 FQGNSA, per germline. The CDR3 consists of 17 residues. CDR3 region: CASSSLRVFTGGHGYTF. The CDR3 DNA sequence: TGTGCCAGCAGCTCCCTTAGGGTCTTTACAGGGGGCCATGGCTACACTTTC.

This clonotype has a handful of counts. V and J are TRBV28 and TRBJ1-6; D call uncertain. The CDR3 runs 12 residues. Germline V lookup: CDR1 MDHEN, CDR2 SYDVKM. V was trimmed by 6 bases and J by 7 bases, leaving 7 bases between them. As DNA, the CDR3 is TGTGCCAGCAGGTCCGGAAATTCACCCCTCCACTTT. It encodes CASRSGNSPLHF.

This clonotype was recorded a few times. The chain uses TRBV12-3 or TRBV12-4 and TRBJ1-1; possibly TRBD1 for D (6 bases). Deletions cut 3 bases from V and 12 bases from J, with 23 bases between. CDR3 length equals 15 residues. The CDR3 DNA reads as TGTGCCAGCAGTTTGACAGGAGAGGGACGAGACGTCACTTTCTTT. This translates into CASSLTGEGRDVTFF.

The rearrangement links TRBV3-1 to TRBJ1-2; no firm D call. V lost 3 bases and J lost 8, with 13 bases in between. CDR3 length: 13 amino acids. CDR1 is LGHDT, CDR2 YNNKEL, per germline (reference sequence). The CDR3 reads CASSHPSGLGYTF. CDR3 nucleotides: TGTGCCAGCAGCCACCCCTCAGGATTAGGCTACACCTTC.

The genes are TRBV20-1 and TRBJ2-7; 8 nucleotides match TRBD2. J lost 4 bases, V lost 0 bases, and 11 bases had no gene match. The CDR3 is made up of 16 amino acids. Germline-derived CDR1 and CDR2 are DFQATT and SNEGSKA (reference sequence). DNA of the CDR3: TGCAGTGCTAGAGAGCCCCCCCCAGCGGGAGCGTACGAGCAGTACTTC. Its translation: CSAREPPPAGAYEQYF.

The chain carries TRBV20-1 and TRBJ1-4, with TRBD1 matching 10 bases. V shed 5 bases, J shed 5 bases, and the junction held 8 bases outside the gene matches. Germline-derived CDR1 and CDR2 are DFQATT and SNEGSKA (reference sequence). The CDR3 covers 15 residues. The CDR3 DNA sequence: TGCAGTGCTTCCCTCCCGGGACAGGGGAATGAAAAACTGTTTTTT. Amino acids: CSASLPGQGNEKLFF.

As regards this clonotype: One end of the junction does not line up with germline, which may come from a read error. The chain combines TRBV24-1 with TRBJ2-1, with D perhaps given as TRBD1 or TRBD2 (6 bases each). The CDR3 covers 13 residues. CDR1 KGHDR and CDR2 SFDVKD come from the germline V gene. In DNA, the CDR3 is TGTGCCACCTCCACCCTGGGGGGCAATGAGCAGTTCTTT. Translation gives CATSTLGGNEQFF.